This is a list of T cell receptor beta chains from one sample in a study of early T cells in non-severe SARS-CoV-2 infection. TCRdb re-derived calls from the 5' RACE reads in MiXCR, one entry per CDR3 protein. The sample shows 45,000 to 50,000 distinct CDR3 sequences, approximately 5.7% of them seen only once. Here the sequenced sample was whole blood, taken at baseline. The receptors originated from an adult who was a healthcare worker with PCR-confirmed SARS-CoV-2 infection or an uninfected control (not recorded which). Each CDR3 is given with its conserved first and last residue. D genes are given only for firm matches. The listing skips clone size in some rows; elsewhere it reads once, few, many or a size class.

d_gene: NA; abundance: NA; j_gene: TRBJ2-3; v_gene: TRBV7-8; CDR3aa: CASSLEEGSTDTQYF; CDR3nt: TGTGCCAGCAGCTTAGAGGAGGGATCCACAGATACGCAGTATTTT
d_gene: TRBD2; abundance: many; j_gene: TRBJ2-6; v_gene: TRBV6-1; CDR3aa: CASSARGEGSGANVLTF; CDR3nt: TGTGCCAGCAGTGCCCGGGGGGAAGGCTCTGGGGCCAACGTCCTGACTTTC
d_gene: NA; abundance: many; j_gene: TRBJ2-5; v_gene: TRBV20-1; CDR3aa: CSARDQVQAVRETQYF; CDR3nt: TGCAGTGCTAGAGATCAGGTGCAAGCGGTGCGGGAGACCCAGTACTTC
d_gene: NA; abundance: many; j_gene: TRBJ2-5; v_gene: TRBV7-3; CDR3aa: CASSPSFGETQYF; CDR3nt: TGTGCCAGCAGCCCCTCGTTCGGAGAGACCCAGTACTTC
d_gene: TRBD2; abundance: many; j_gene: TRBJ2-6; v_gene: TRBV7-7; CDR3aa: CASSSLAGAGANVLTF; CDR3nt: TGTGCCAGCAGTTCGTTAGCGGGAGCTGGGGCCAACGTCCTGACTTTC
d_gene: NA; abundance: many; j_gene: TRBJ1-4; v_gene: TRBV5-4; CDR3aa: CASSSSINEKLFF; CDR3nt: TGTGCCAGCAGCTCCTCCATAAATGAAAAACTGTTTTTT
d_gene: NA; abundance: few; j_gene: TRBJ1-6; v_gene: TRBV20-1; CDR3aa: CSARDLQINSPLHF; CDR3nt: TGCAGTGCTAGAGATTTACAGATTAATTCACCCCTCCACTTT
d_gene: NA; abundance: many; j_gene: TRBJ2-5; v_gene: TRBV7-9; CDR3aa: CASSPSPPGQIRETQYF; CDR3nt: TGTGCCAGCAGCCCCTCGCCCCCGGGGCAGATCCGGGAGACCCAGTACTTC
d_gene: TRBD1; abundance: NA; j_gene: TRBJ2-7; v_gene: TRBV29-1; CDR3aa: CSVDRGHEQYF; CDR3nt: TGCAGCGTTGACAGGGGGCACGAGCAGTACTTC
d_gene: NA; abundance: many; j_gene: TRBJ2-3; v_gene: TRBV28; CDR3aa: CASSFRGWSTDTQYF; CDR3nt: TGTGCCAGCAGTTTTAGAGGTTGGAGCACAGATACGCAGTATTTT
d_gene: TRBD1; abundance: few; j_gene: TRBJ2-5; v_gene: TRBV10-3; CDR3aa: CAISDDPGQGPPGTQYF; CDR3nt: TGTGCCATCAGTGATGACCCGGGACAGGGACCCCCGGGGACCCAGTACTTC
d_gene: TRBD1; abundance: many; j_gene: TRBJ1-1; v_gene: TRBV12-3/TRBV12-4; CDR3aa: CASSLGTAAFF; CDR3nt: TGTGCCAGCAGTTTGGGGACAGCTGCTTTCTTT
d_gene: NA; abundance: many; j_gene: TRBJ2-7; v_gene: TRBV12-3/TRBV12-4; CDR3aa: CASSHGGSYEQYF; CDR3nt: TGTGCCAGCAGTCACGGAGGATCCTACGAGCAGTACTTC
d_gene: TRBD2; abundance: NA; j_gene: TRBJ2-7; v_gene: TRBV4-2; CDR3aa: CASSQLTSGSFHEQYF; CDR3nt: TGTGCCAGCAGCCAACTGACTAGCGGGAGTTTCCACGAGCAGTACTTC
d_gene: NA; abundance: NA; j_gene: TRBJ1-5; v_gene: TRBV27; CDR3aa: CASNEGNPGYSNQPQHF; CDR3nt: TGTGCCAGCAATGAAGGAAACCCCGGATATAGCAATCAGCCCCAGCATTTT
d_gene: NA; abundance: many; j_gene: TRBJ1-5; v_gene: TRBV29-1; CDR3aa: CSVETGRGQPQHF; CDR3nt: TGCAGCGTTGAGACGGGACGAGGTCAGCCCCAGCATTTT
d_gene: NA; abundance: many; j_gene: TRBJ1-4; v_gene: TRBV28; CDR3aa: CASRGMGRPNEKLFF; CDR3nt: TGTGCCAGCAGAGGTATGGGACGGCCGAATGAAAAACTGTTTTTT
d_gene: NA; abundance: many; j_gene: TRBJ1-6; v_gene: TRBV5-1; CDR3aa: CASSSQGGGNSPLHF; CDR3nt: TGCGCCAGCAGCTCTCAAGGGGGGGGGAATTCACCCCTCCACTTT
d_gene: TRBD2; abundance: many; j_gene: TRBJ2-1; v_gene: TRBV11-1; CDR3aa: CASTPTSGRAPSYNEQFF; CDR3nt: TGTGCCAGCACCCCGACTAGCGGGAGGGCCCCCTCCTACAATGAGCAGTTCTTC
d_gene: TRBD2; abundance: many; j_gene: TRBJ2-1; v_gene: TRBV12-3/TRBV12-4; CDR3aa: CASSLASGVLVEQFF; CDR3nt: TGTGCCAGCAGTTTGGCTAGCGGGGTTTTGGTTGAGCAGTTCTTC
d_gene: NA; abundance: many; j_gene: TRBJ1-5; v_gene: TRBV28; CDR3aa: CASSPPRNQPQHF; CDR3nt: TGTGCCAGCAGTCCCCCTAGAAATCAGCCCCAGCATTTT
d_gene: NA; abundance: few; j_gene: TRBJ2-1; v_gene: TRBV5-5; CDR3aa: CASSFGTRGQFF; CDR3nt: TGTGCCAGCAGCTTCGGGACTCGGGGGCAGTTCTTC
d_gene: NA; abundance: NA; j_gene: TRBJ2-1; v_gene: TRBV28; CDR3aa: CATTDYMENNEQFF; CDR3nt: TGTGCCACCACAGACTACATGGAGAACAATGAGCAGTTCTTC
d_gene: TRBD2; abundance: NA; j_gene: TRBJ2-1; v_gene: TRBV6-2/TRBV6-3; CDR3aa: CASSYTSGFYNEQFF; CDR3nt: TGTGCCAGCAGTTACACTAGCGGGTTCTACAATGAGCAGTTCTTC
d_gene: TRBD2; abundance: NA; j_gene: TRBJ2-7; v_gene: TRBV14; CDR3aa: CASSQFASGGQYF; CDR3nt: TGTGCCAGCAGCCAGTTCGCTTCGGGGGGACAGTACTTC
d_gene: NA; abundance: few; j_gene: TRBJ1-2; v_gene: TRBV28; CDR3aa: CASSLLRGHYGYTF; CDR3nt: TGTGCCAGCAGTTTACTCAGGGGACACTATGGCTACACCTTC
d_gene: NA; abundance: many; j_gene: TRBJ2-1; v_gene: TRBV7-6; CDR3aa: CASSVAGRDEQFF; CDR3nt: TGTGCCAGCAGCGTTGCGGGGCGCGATGAGCAGTTCTTC
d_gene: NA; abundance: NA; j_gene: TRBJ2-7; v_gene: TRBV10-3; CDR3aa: CAISPVSVAYEQYF; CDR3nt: TGTGCCATCAGTCCCGTATCGGTCGCCTACGAGCAGTACTTC
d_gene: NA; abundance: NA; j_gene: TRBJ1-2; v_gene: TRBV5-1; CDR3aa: CASTDFPGPGGGYTF; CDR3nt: TGCGCCAGCACCGATTTTCCCGGGCCAGGCGGAGGCTACACCTTC
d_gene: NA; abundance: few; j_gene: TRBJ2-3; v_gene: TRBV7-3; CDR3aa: CASSLRHRTDTQYF; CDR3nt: TGTGCCAGCAGCTTAAGACACCGGACAGATACGCAGTATTTT
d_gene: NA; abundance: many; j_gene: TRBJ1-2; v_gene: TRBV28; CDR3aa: CASSSGTFQGGYTF; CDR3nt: TGTGCCAGCAGTTCGGGGACATTTCAGGGTGGCTACACCTTC
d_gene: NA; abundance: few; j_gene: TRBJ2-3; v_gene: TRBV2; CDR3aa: CASRRGTDTQYF; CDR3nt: TGTGCCAGCAGAAGGGGCACAGATACGCAGTATTTT
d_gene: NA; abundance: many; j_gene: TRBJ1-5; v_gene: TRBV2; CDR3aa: CASSVGFNQPQHF; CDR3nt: TGTGCCAGCAGTGTCGGATTCAATCAGCCCCAGCATTTT
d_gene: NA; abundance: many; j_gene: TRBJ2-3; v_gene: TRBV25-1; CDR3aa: CASSESSGRDTQYF; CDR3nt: TGTGCCAGCAGTGAAAGTAGTGGTCGCGATACGCAGTATTTT
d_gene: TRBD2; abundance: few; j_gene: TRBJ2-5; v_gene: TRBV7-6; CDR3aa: CASSLGTGRAETQYF; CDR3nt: TGTGCCAGCAGCTTGGGGACCGGGAGGGCGGAGACCCAGTACTTC
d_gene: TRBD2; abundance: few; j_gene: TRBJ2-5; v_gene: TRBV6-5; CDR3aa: CASWTSGSAKTQYF; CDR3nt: TGTGCCAGCTGGACTAGCGGGAGTGCCAAGACCCAGTACTTC
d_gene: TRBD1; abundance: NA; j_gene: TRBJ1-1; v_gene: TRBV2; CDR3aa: CASTESRGTGVRRTEAFF; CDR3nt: TGTGCCAGCACCGAGAGCAGGGGAACAGGGGTTCGCAGGACTGAAGCTTTCTTT
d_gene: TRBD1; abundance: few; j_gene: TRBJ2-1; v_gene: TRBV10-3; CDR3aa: CAISGTPDRGYNEQFF; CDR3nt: TGTGCCATCAGTGGGACCCCGGACAGGGGATACAATGAGCAGTTCTTC
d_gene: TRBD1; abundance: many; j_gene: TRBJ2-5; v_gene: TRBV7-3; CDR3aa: CASSPTGQGTTQYF; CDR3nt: TGTGCCAGCAGCCCCACGGGACAGGGGACGACCCAGTACTTC
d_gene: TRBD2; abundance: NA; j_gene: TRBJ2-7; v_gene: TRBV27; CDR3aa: CASSSTPGGREQYF; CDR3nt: TGTGCCAGCAGCTCAACCCCGGGGGGGAGAGAGCAGTACTTC
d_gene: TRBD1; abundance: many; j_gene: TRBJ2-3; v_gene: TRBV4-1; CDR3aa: CASSKGQGARSDTQYF; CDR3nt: TGCGCCAGCAGCAAGGGACAGGGGGCTAGGTCAGATACGCAGTATTTT
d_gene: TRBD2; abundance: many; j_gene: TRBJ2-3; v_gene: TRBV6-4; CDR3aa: CASSQREGADTQYF; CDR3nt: TGTGCCAGCAGCCAGCGGGAGGGCGCAGATACGCAGTATTTT
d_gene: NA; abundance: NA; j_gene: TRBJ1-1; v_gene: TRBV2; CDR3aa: CASTTPKTGRGTEAFF; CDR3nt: TGTGCCAGCACTACCCCCAAGACAGGCAGGGGCACTGAAGCTTTCTTT
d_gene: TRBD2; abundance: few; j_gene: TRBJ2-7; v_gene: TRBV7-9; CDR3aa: CASSSPSGPRSYEQYF; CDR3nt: TGTGCCAGCAGTTCACCTAGCGGGCCCCGCTCCTACGAGCAGTACTTC
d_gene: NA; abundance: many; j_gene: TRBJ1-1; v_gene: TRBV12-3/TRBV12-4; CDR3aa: CASRIIRGGIEAFF; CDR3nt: TGTGCCAGCAGAATCATTCGGGGGGGAATCGAAGCTTTCTTT
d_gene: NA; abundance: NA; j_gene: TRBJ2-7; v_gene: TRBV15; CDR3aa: CATSRVGAGASGYEQYF; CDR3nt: TGTGCCACCAGCAGAGTTGGGGCGGGGGCCAGCGGCTACGAGCAGTACTTC
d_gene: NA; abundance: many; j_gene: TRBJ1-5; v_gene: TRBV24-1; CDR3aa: CATSDSVSSNQPQHF; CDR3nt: TGTGCCACCAGTGACTCCGTTTCTAGCAATCAGCCCCAGCATTTT
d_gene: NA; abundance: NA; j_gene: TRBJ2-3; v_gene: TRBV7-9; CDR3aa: CASSLAGQGTDTQYF; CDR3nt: TGTGCCAGCAGCTTAGCTGGTCAGGGTACAGATACGCAGTATTTT
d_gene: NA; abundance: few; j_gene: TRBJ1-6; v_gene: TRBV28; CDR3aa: CASTRAGNSPLHF; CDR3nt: TGTGCCAGCACCCGGGCGGGTAATTCACCCCTCCACTTT
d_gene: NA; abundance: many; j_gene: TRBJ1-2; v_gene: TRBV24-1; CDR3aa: CATGGLGGYTF; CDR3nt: TGTGCCACAGGGGGACTTGGTGGCTACACCTTC
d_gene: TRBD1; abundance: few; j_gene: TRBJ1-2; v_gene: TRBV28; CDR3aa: CASTVTGGGRGYTF; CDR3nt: TGTGCCAGCACCGTTACAGGGGGCGGTCGTGGCTACACCTTC
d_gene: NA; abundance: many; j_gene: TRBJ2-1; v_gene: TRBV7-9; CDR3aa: CASSFRLGGGEEQFF; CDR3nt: TGTGCCAGCAGCTTCCGACTAGGGGGTGGGGAAGAGCAGTTCTTC
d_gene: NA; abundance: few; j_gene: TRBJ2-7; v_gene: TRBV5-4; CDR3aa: CASSWGVEQYF; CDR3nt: TGTGCCAGCAGCTGGGGGGTCGAGCAGTACTTC
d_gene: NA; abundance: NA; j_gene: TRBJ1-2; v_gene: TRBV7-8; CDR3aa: CASSSPLLGSGSDYGYTF; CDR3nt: TGTGCCAGCAGCTCCCCGTTACTGGGGTCGGGTTCTGACTATGGCTACACCTTC
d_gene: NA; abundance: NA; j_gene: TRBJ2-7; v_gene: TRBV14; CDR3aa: CASSQELGSYEQYF; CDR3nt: TGTGCCAGCAGCCAAGAGCTGGGGAGCTACGAGCAGTACTTC
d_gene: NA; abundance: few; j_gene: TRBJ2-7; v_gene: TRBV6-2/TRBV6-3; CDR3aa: CASSYPRPEQYF; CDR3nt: TGTGCCAGCAGTTACCCCCGTCCCGAGCAGTACTTC
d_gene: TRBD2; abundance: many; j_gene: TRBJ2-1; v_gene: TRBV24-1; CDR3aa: CATSLAGDNEQFF; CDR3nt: TGTGCCACCAGTTTGGCGGGGGACAATGAGCAGTTCTTC